Below are 27 T cell receptor beta chains sequenced from a single sample in a study of metastatic and nonmetastatic thyroid tumors. Until they underwent thyroid surgery, no patient had received any treatment. TCRdb re-called clones from the PCR reads using MiXCR. The table includes more than 50,000 clones, approximately 22% detected once. Source material: blood. The receptor set was obtained from a female donor with papillary thyroid cancer or a benign thyroid nodule (not recorded which). Some clones in this sample may be carry-over from other donors' samples.

The sample holds many counts of this clone. The chain recombines TRBV4-1 with TRBJ1-2; tentatively, D is TRBD1 (5 bases). Trimming took 3 bases from V and 8 from J, leaving 13 bases between them. The germline CDR1 and CDR2 sequences are MGHRA and YSYEKL. This CDR3 has 13 residues. The CDR3 bases are TGCGCCAGCAGCCATTCTGGAGGGGACGGCTACACCTTC. This sequence encodes CASSHSGGDGYTF.

This clone occurred many times. V and J are TRBV28 and TRBJ2-7; possible D gene TRBD2, 6 bases. With 6 bases removed from V and 6 bases from J, the gap between germline ends came to 12 bases. The length of the CDR3 is 12 residues. Germline V gene lookup returns CDR1 MDHEN and CDR2 SYDVKM. CDR3 sequence (DNA): TGTGCCAGCAGGTCCTTGGAGGGCGAGCAGTACTTC. Its protein product is CASRSLEGEQYF. The full variable domain, in which reference TRBV28 and TRBJ2-7 provide the parts outside the CDR3, is DVKVTQSSRYLVKRTGEKVFLECVQDMDHENMFWYRQDPGLGLRLIYFSYDVKMKEKGDIPEGYSVSREKKERFSLILESASTNQTSMYLCASRSLEGEQYFGPGTRLTVT.

This clone was picked up one time. The V gene is TRBV9, the J gene TRBJ1-6; 7 bases align to TRBD1. CDR3 size: 13 residues. The V and J ends lost 3 bases and 9 bases, in that order; junction bases with no gene match: 3. Per germline, CDR1 SGDLS and CDR2 YYNGEE. CDR3: CASSDHRGSPLHF. For the CDR3, the DNA is TGTGCCAGCAGCGACCACAGGGGTTCACCCCTCCACTTT.

This clone was recorded many times. The CDR3 nucleotides read TGCAGTGCTAGACCTCGCGGCTCGGGTAGAAGCTCCTACAATGAGCAGTTCTTC. Amino acid sequence: CSARPRGSGRSSYNEQFF. The chain links TRBV20-1 to TRBJ2-1; no clear D gene. Trimming removed 2 bases from V and 0 bases from J, with 20 bases in between. This CDR3 spans 18 amino acids. In germline, CDR1 is DFQATT, CDR2 SNEGSKA (reference sequence).

Turning to this clone: A single base separates this from a much larger clone, so it may be a read error. Within the sample, other DNA sequences also encode this same CDR3. The J gene is TRBJ2-5, the V gene TRBV2; 11 positions agree with TRBD2. Germline V gene sequence: CDR1 SNHLY, CDR2 FYNNEI. The CDR3 sequence is 14 residues long. V shed 10 bases and J 4 bases; nucleotides not matched to a gene: 8. This CDR3 reads CANKVAGGRETQYF. The DNA for the CDR3 is TGTGCCAACAAGGTAGCGGGAGGGAGAGAGACCCAGTACTTC.

This clone was seen ten or more times. The rearrangement links TRBV6-6 to TRBJ1-1; no firm D call. The CDR3 contains 16 residues. V lost 2 bases, J lost 1 base, and 14 bases lay in between. The germline CDR1 and CDR2 sequences are MNHNY and SVGAGI (reference sequence). The CDR3 reads CASSYPLPGANTEAFF. CDR3 DNA: TGTGCCAGCAGTTACCCCCTCCCGGGCGCGAACACTGAAGCTTTCTTT.

Comments on this clone: The junction shows a germline mismatch at one end, possibly a read error. This chain uses TRBV3-1 with TRBJ2-7, with D possibly being TRBD2 (5 bases). This CDR3 is built from 17 residues. The V gene's germline CDR1 is LGHDT and CDR2 YNNKEL (reference sequence). The CDR3 DNA follows: TGTGCCAGCACCCAAGATGGTGGCCCCACGAGGGTCTACGAGCAGTACTTC. This sequence encodes CASTQDGGPTRVYEQYF.

This clone occurred many times. The chain is built from TRBV6-1 and TRBJ2-1, with 7 bases identical to TRBD2. Germline CDR1 and CDR2: MNHNS and SASEGT. The CDR3 totals 17 residues. Unmatched junction bases numbered 12, after V lost 2 bases and J lost 5 bases. For the CDR3, the DNA is TGTGCCAGCAGTGAAATGTTTGGGGTCGGGGGGAACAATGAGCAGTTCTTC. Translation: CASSEMFGVGGNNEQFF.

This clone was detected ten times or more. Other DNA sequences of this sample code for an identical CDR3. The chain combines TRBV14 with TRBJ2-5; perhaps D is TRBD1 or TRBD2 (6 bases each). This CDR3 comprises 15 residues. The germline CDR1 and CDR2 sequences are SGHDN and FVKESK. V was shortened by 4 bases and J by 2 bases, with 14 bases between the two germline ends. CDR3 sequence: CASSRGDTAQETQYF. DNA for the CDR3: TGTGCCAGCAGCCGGGGGGACACCGCGCAAGAGACCCAGTACTTC.

The CDR3: CASSRVQGRNSPLHF. CDR3 in DNA: TGTGCCAGCAGCCGTGTACAGGGACGTAATTCACCCCTCCACTTT. This chain uses TRBV6-1 with TRBJ1-6, with D perhaps matching TRBD1 (6 bases). Germline assignment: CDR1 MNHNS and CDR2 SASEGT. CDR3 length: 15 residues. V was cut by 6 bases and J by 6 bases, with 15 bases left in between.

The rearrangement uses TRBV12-3 or TRBV12-4 and TRBJ2-7; 7 nucleotides agree with TRBD2. The junction had 0 bases not matched to a gene; V was cut back by 4 bases and J by 3 bases. The CDR3 contains 12 residues. CDR3 nucleotides: TGTGCCAGCAGTTCTAGCGGCTACGAGCAGTACTTC. As protein: CASSSSGYEQYF.

This clone appeared many times. This rearrangement joins TRBV20-1 to TRBJ2-2; 7 bases are a match to TRBD2. Germline V gene data show CDR1 as DFQATT and CDR2 as SNEGSKA (reference sequence). V gave up 3 bases and J gave up 5 bases; unmatched junction bases: 6. The CDR3 has 14 residues. The DNA of the CDR3 is TGCAGTGCTAGGGGCGGGAGTAATACCGGGGAGCTGTTTTTT. Protein: CSARGGSNTGELFF.

Many counts were recorded for this clone. CDR3 DNA: TGCGCCAGCAGCGCCTCTGTTAGTCAGCCCCAGCATTTT. Translated: CASSASVSQPQHF. V is TRBV5-1 and J is TRBJ1-5, with unresolved D. Germline V CDR1 and CDR2: SGHRS, YFSETQ. The CDR3 runs to 13 residues. Trimming took 4 bases from V and 6 from J, leaving 11 bases between them.

This clone came up many times. The chain links TRBV11-2 to TRBJ1-2, with D perhaps TRBD1 (5 bases). This CDR3 contains 15 residues. CDR1 and CDR2 from the germline V gene are SGHAT and FQNNGV. V lost 5 bases and J 0 bases, leaving 13 bases between the germline ends. CDR3 region: CASSGRDQANYGYTF. The CDR3 DNA reads TGTGCCAGCAGCGGGCGGGACCAAGCTAACTATGGCTACACCTTC.

By share of the sample, this clone is medium-sized. The gene calls are TRBV13 and TRBJ1-5; D uncertain. Germline CDR1 PRHDT, CDR2 FYEKMQ (reference sequence). Trimming cost V 5 bases and J 2 bases, with 16 bases left between them. This CDR3 comprises 16 residues. The CDR3 here is CASSRSRLGGNQPQHF. The CDR3 DNA is TGTGCCAGCAGCCGATCAAGGTTAGGTGGCAATCAGCCCCAGCATTTT. Based on the CDR3 plus reference TRBV13 and TRBJ1-5, the full variable domain is AAGVIQSPRHLIKEKRETATLKCYPIPRHDTVYWYQQGPGQDPQFLISFYEKMQSDKGSIPDRFSAQQFSDYHSELNMSSLELGDSALYFCASSRSRLGGNQPQHFGDGTRLSIL.

This chain links TRBV6-1 with TRBJ2-7; 8 nucleotides agree with TRBD2. Germline V CDR1 and CDR2: MNHNS, SASEGT. The CDR3 sequence is 15 residues long. V gave up 11 bases and J gave up 5 bases; unmatched junction bases: 17. The CDR3 loop is CASHPPSAGENEQYF. The CDR3 DNA follows: TGTGCCTCACACCCCCCTTCAGCGGGAGAAAACGAGCAGTACTTC.

The J gene is TRBJ2-7, the V gene TRBV29-1; D is undetermined. This CDR3 is 12 amino acids long. Germline CDR1 SQVTM, CDR2 ANQGSEA. Trimming removed 6 bases at V and 2 bases at J, with 11 bases between. The CDR3 sequence is CSVSLGTYEQYF. For the CDR3, the DNA is TGCAGCGTCTCACTGGGCACCTACGAGCAGTACTTC.

This clone was counted at least ten times. This rearrangement joins TRBV28 to TRBJ2-7; 10 bases map to TRBD2. Per germline, CDR1 MDHEN and CDR2 SYDVKM. After removal of 6 bases from V and 5 bases from J, the junction contained 4 bases not matched to a gene. The CDR3 covers 13 residues. For the CDR3, the DNA is TGTGCCAGCAGGATAGCGGGAGGAAACGAGCAGTACTTC. Residues: CASRIAGGNEQYF. The complete variable domain, with remaining parts taken from reference TRBV28 and TRBJ2-7, reads DVKVTQSSRYLVKRTGEKVFLECVQDMDHENMFWYRQDPGLGLRLIYFSYDVKMKEKGDIPEGYSVSREKKERFSLILESASTNQTSMYLCASRIAGGNEQYFGPGTRLTVT.

This clone occurred many times. V and J are TRBV18 and TRBJ2-7; the D gene could be TRBD1 or TRBD2 (5 bases each). CDR1 and CDR2 (germline): KGHSH, LQKENI. The CDR3 contains 15 residues. Trimming took 4 bases from V and 0 from J, leaving 13 bases between them. The CDR3 coding sequence is TGTGCCAGCTCACTCGGGGACCCTAGCTCCTACGAGCAGTACTTC. This sequence encodes CASSLGDPSSYEQYF.

This clone is classed as medium-sized (0.01 to 0.1%). The rearrangement links TRBV20-1 to TRBJ1-6; D gene uncertain. V lost 6 bases, J lost 6 bases, and 18 bases lay in between. The germline CDR1 and CDR2 sequences are DFQATT and SNEGSKA (reference sequence). This CDR3 spans 15 amino acids. The CDR3 loop reads CSAYFGPLFNSPLHF. The CDR3, as DNA: TGCAGTGCCTACTTCGGACCGTTGTTTAATTCACCCCTCCACTTT.

This clone was counted at least ten times. This rearrangement joins TRBV28 to TRBJ1-4; no clear D. V dropped 4 bases and J dropped 7 bases, with 19 bases sitting between them. Germline V gene sequence: CDR1 MDHEN, CDR2 SYDVKM. CDR3 length: 16 amino acids. The CDR3 protein is CASSSHGPKSGEKLFF. The CDR3 DNA sequence: TGTGCCAGCAGTTCTCATGGGCCTAAGAGTGGTGAAAAACTGTTTTTT.

A few counts support this clone. Given a much more abundant clone one base away, this may be a read error. The same CDR3 arises from other DNA sequences in this sample as well. The V and J genes are TRBV28 and TRBJ2-2; D gene ambiguous. Germline V gene data show CDR1 as MDHEN and CDR2 as SYDVKM. CDR3 size: 13 residues. The V end was cut by 9 bases, the J end by 0 bases, with 8 bases between. The CDR3: CASSNANTGELFF. CDR3 sequence (DNA): TGTGCCAGTAGTAACGCGAACACCGGGGAGCTGTTTTTT.

This clone is a singleton in its sample. A read error may produce the germline difference seen at one junction end. The gene calls are TRBV24-1 and TRBJ2-6, with D possibly TRBD1 on 5 matching bases. The CDR3 is 18 amino acids. Germline V gene sequence: CDR1 KGHDR, CDR2 SFDVKD. CDR3 residues: CATSDHLRGSSGANGLTF. The CDR3 DNA sequence: TGTGCCACCAGTGATCATCTTAGAGGAAGCTCTGGGGCCAACGGCCTGACTTTC.

On this clone itself: Mismatch with germline at one junction end may stem from a read error. The V and J genes are TRBV19 and TRBJ1-1, with a weak D call TRBD1 (5 bases). This CDR3 region has 13 residues. Germline CDR1 LNHDA, CDR2 SQIVND (reference sequence). This CDR3 reads CASKKQANTEAFF. CDR3 sequence (DNA): TGTGCCAGTAAAAAACAGGCGAACACTGAAGCCTTCTTT.

The table lists this clone with many counts. This sequence joins TRBV20-1 and TRBJ2-2, with D possibly matching TRBD1 (5 bases). The CDR3 is 13 residues long. V lost 6 bases and J lost 4, with 12 bases in between. The V gene's germline CDR1 is DFQATT and CDR2 SNEGSKA (reference sequence). This CDR3 is CSAISQGTGELFF. CDR3 DNA: TGCAGTGCCATCTCTCAGGGCACCGGGGAGCTGTTTTTT.

This clone was seen at least ten times. CDR3 sequence (DNA): TGTGCCAGCAGTTTGTCGGACGGAGGGGGCACTGAAGCTTTCTTT. Amino acids: CASSLSDGGGTEAFF. The chain recombines TRBV28 with TRBJ1-1, with TRBD1 as a possible D gene (6 bases). Germline CDR1 is MDHEN and CDR2 is SYDVKM. The CDR3 consists of 15 residues. V was clipped by 3 bases and J by 4 bases, with 15 bases between them.

Remarks on this clone: Distinct nucleotide sequences in the sample also encode this CDR3. The V call is TRBV20-1, the J call TRBJ2-1; the D gene is possibly TRBD2 (6 bases). V was cut by 6 bases and J by 7 bases, with 22 bases left in between. Germline loops: CDR1 DFQATT, CDR2 SNEGSKA (reference sequence). This CDR3 spans 15 amino acids. CDR3 nucleotides: TGCAGTGCACTTACGGGAGTGGAAAAACTAAATGAGCAGTTCTTC. Its translation: CSALTGVEKLNEQFF.